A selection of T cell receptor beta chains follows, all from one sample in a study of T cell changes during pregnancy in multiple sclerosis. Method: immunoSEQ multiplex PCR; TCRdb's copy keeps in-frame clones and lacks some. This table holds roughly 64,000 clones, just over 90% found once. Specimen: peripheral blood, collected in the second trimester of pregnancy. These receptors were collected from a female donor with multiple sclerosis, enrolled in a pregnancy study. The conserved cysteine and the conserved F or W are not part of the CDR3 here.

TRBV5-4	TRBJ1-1	ASSFESGRSEAF
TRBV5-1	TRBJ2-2	ASSLGQLGIAGWGSTGELF
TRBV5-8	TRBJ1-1	ASSHRVLNTEAF
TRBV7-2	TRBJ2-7	ASSLLGGEQY
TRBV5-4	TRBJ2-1	ASSLGGLAIYNEQF
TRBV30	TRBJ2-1	AWSLGLYNEQF
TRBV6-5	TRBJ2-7	ASRRGGALHEQY
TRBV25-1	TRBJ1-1	ASSDERGKAF
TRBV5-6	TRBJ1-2	ASSFDDGGYGYT
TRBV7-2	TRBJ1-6	ASSRDKNNSPLH
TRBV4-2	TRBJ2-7	ASSQAQVHEQY
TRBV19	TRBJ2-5	ASSLRGETQY
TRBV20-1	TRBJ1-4	SARESPVV
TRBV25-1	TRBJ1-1	ASSETWGLNTEAF
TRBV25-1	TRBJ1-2	ASRWGRDGYT
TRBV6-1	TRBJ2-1	ASSESGGDYNEQF
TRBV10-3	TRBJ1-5	AISGGQGQPQH
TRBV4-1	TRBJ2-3	ASSPLGASGGDTQY
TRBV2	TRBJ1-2	ASNRGPYHGYT
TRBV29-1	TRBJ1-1	SVAGGDTEAF
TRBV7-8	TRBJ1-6	ASSLFLYSPLH
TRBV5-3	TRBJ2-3	ARSLERDSPIYTQY
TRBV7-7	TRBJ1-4	ASSLAPREKLF
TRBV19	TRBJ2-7	ASSYTGESSYEQY
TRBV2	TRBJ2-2	ASSEPRNTGELF
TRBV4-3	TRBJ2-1	ASSQDPGQGIYEQF
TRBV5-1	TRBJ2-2	ASRVQEAGELF
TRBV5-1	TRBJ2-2	ASSPRGPPNTGELF
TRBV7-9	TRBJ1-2	ASSPSSGGYGYT
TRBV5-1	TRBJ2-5	ASSLESRIETQY
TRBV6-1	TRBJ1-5	ATLTGAKQPQH
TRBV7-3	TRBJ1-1	ASSLIQGVEAF
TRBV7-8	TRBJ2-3	ASSFLGQGFGGTQY
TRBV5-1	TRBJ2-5	ASSIGQGQETQY
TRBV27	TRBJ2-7	ASSLAGNSYEQY
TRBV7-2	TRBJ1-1	ASSLPGQGTEAF
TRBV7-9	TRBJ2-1	ASSEVTSGGAEF
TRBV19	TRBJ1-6	ASRTDSWNSPLH
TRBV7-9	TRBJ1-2	ASSLGGGRANYGYT
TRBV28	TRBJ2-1	ASSPFHGGAYNEQF
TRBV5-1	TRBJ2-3	ASSLGLAGGRDTQY
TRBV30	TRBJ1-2	AWSVIGRVGGYT
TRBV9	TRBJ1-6	ASSTFSGTGNSPLH
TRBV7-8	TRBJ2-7	ASSLEGISYEQY
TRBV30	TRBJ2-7	AWSLGGSSYEQY
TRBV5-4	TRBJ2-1	ASSPHLGTGTYNEQF
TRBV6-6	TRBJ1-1	ASSSVRLNTEAF
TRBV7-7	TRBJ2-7	ASRLDRDSEQY
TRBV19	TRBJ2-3	ASSTWDTSTDTQY
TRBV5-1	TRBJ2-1	ASSSGQGHNEQF
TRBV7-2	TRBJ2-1	ASSLGFSGGYSYNEQF
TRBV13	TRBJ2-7	ASSSRQEAYEQY
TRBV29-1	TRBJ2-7	SAHRGYEQY
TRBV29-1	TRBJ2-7	SVKQGPSYEQY
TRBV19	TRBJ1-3	ASSTISGTGTGNTIY